Each of the 18 T cell receptor beta chains below was sequenced from the same sample in a study of CD8+ T cells in alopecia areata. RNA, once extracted, was reverse transcribed into cDNA for use as the sequencing template. Method: immunoSEQ multiplex PCR; TCRdb's copy keeps in-frame clones and lacks some. The data hold fewer than 250,000 clones, with roughly 60% observed a single time. This sample's treatment: oral pan-JAK inhibitor, 5-10 mg twice daily. Sample: CD4+ T cells sorted from blood, taken at week 24, from a patient treated with tofacitinib. The receptors here all came from a human donor with alopecia areata.

This chain links TRBV30 with TRBJ2-2; D is unresolved. Per the germline V gene, CDR1 is GTSNPN and CDR2 is SVGIG (reference sequence). The CDR3 is made up of 15 amino acids. Trimming removed 0 bases at V and 1 base at J, with 9 bases between. The CDR3 DNA is TGTGCCTGGAGTGTCGTGGCAGGGAACACCGGGGAGCTGTTTTTT. Translation: CAWSVVAGNTGELFF.

This chain connects TRBV2 to TRBJ2-7; D may be TRBD1 (5 bases). CDR1 is SNHLY and CDR2 is FYNNEI in the germline V gene. The CDR3 totals 14 residues. V was clipped by 5 bases and J by 3 bases, with 14 bases between them. This CDR3 is CASSIRQSGYEQYF. CDR3 in DNA: TGTGCCAGCAGTATCCGACAGTCGGGCTACGAGCAGTACTTC.

The J gene is TRBJ2-2, the V gene TRBV29-1; D is uncertain. The V gene lost 4 bases and the J gene lost 6 bases, with 12 bases spanning the gap. Germline-derived CDR1 and CDR2 are SQVTM and ANQGSEA. The CDR3 length is 13 residues. CDR3 region: CSVVRSDAGELFF. CDR3 nucleotides: TGCAGCGTTGTAAGGTCGGATGCCGGGGAGCTGTTTTTT.

The chain links TRBV5-1 to TRBJ2-7, with D hard to call. In germline, CDR1 is SGHRS, CDR2 YFSETQ. Trimming shortened V by 4 bases and J by 2 bases, and 4 bases separated the two germline ends. There are 11 residues in the CDR3. The CDR3 loop is CASSNTYEQYF. Written as DNA, the CDR3 is TGCGCCAGCAGCAATACCTACGAGCAGTACTTC.

The gene calls are TRBV15 and TRBJ1-4; 11 bases map to TRBD1. Germline V gives CDR1 LNHNV, CDR2 YYDKDF (reference sequence). Losses at the gene ends were 8 bases for V and 8 bases for J; bases not matched to a gene: 1. The CDR3 length is 12 residues. The CDR3 DNA sequence: TGTGCCACCCGGGACAGGGGGGAAAAACTGTTTTTT. This codes for CATRDRGEKLFF.

The rearrangement links TRBV6-5 to TRBJ1-1; D ambiguous. Germline assignment: CDR1 MNHEY and CDR2 SVGAGI. This CDR3 has 12 amino acids. Trimming took 5 bases from V and 1 from J, leaving 5 bases between them. CDR3 in amino acids: CASSQKNTEAFF. CDR3 DNA: TGTGCCAGCAGTCAGAAGAACACTGAAGCTTTCTTT.

The CDR3 region has the DNA TGTGCCAGCAGCTTGGCCGCCAGGGTTACTCAGCCCCAGCATTTT. This translates into CASSLAARVTQPQHF. This sequence joins TRBV5-6 and TRBJ1-5; D is possibly TRBD1 (5 bases). The germline CDR1 and CDR2 sequences are SGHDT and YYEEEE. The CDR3 has 15 amino acids. Trimming stripped 0 bases from V and 6 bases from J, with 13 bases between.

This clone has just one count. The chain recombines TRBV5-6 with TRBJ2-5; the D gene is possibly TRBD2 (5 bases). This CDR3 is built from 13 residues. The germline CDR1 and CDR2 sequences are SGHDT and YYEEEE. The ends were cut back, 1 base at V and 5 bases at J, with 9 bases in the middle. The CDR3 protein is CASSLRRGETQYF. The CDR3, as DNA: TGTGCCAGCAGCTTGAGGCGAGGGGAGACCCAGTACTTC.

The V gene is TRBV5-1, the J gene TRBJ1-1; tentatively, D is TRBD1 (5 bases). CDR1 and CDR2 (germline): SGHRS, YFSETQ. The length of the CDR3 is 15 residues. V dropped 4 bases and J dropped 5 bases, with 18 bases sitting between them. The CDR3: CASSHRTGTDTEAFF. The CDR3, as DNA: TGCGCCAGCAGCCACCGGACGGGGACCGATACTGAAGCTTTCTTT.

This clone was counted only a few times. The J gene is TRBJ1-2, the V gene TRBV11-2; 8 bases are shared with TRBD1. CDR3 length: 15 amino acids. Germline loops: CDR1 SGHAT, CDR2 FQNNGV. Unmatched junction bases numbered 13, after V lost 5 bases and J lost 8 bases. The CDR3 loop is CASSLGQGEPLGYTF. The CDR3 nucleotides are TGTGCCAGCAGCCTCGGACAGGGAGAACCCTTAGGCTACACCTTC.

V is TRBV29-1 and J is TRBJ2-2; 12 positions agree with TRBD1. Germline V CDR1 and CDR2: SQVTM, ANQGSEA. The ends lost 5 bases at V and 7 bases at J; junction bases unmatched: 5. This CDR3 spans 14 amino acids. This CDR3 is CSVQGQGANGELFF. The CDR3 coding sequence is TGCAGCGTTCAGGGACAGGGGGCGAACGGGGAGCTGTTTTTT.

Comments on this clone: The sample has other DNA sequences that encode this CDR3 too. The chain links TRBV5-1 to TRBJ2-5; D ambiguous. CDR3 length: 13 residues. Per germline, CDR1 SGHRS and CDR2 YFSETQ. Trimming pared 0 bases from V and 2 bases from J, leaving 5 bases between. The CDR3 coding sequence is TGCGCCAGCAGCTTGGGGGTTCAAGAGACCCAGTACTTC. Translated: CASSLGVQETQYF. The whole variable domain, remainder taken from reference TRBV5-1 and TRBJ2-5, is KAGVTQTPRYLIKTRGQQVTLSCSPISGHRSVSWYQQTPGQGLQFLFEYFSETQRNKGNFPGRFSGRQFSNSRSEMNVSTLELGDSALYLCASSLGVQETQYFGPGTRLLVL.

This chain uses TRBV6-5 with TRBJ2-3, with 9 bases that match TRBD1. Trimming took 10 bases from V and 1 from J; bases not matched to a gene: 3. Germline CDR1 MNHEY, CDR2 SVGAGI. This CDR3 is built from 13 residues. The CDR3 DNA reads as TGTGCCACGAGACAGGGGGGCACAGATACGCAGTATTTT. This gives the protein CATRQGGTDTQYF.

V and J are TRBV30 and TRBJ2-6, with TRBD1 matching over 7 bases. The CDR3 has 17 residues. Germline V gene lookup returns CDR1 GTSNPN and CDR2 SVGIG (reference sequence). V was pared by 3 bases and J by 0 bases, with 8 bases of the junction left unmatched. CDR3: CAWSWRTGPSGANVLTF. Here the CDR3 DNA reads TGTGCCTGGAGCTGGAGGACAGGTCCCTCTGGGGCCAACGTCCTGACTTTC.

As DNA, the CDR3 is TGTGCCAGCAGCGGAGGTCTCCGTGAGGCCAACGTCCTGACTTTC. This codes for CASSGGLREANVLTF. The chain employs TRBV9 and TRBJ2-6; D ambiguous. Trimming pared 3 bases from V and 6 bases from J, leaving 13 bases between. This CDR3 has 15 residues. CDR1 and CDR2 from the germline V gene are SGDLS and YYNGEE.

The CDR3 nucleotides read TGCAGCGTTGAGGCAGGCATGGGCACTGAAGCTTTCTTT. It is translated as CSVEAGMGTEAFF. V and J are TRBV29-1 and TRBJ1-1; no clear D gene. Trimming left V 3 bases short and J 4 bases short, with 12 bases between. The length of the CDR3 is 13 residues. Germline V lookup: CDR1 SQVTM, CDR2 ANQGSEA.

The rearrangement links TRBV29-1 to TRBJ2-3, with D maybe TRBD2 (7 bases). The V and J ends lost 5 bases and 0 bases respectively, with 15 bases between them. Germline V gives CDR1 SQVTM, CDR2 ANQGSEA. This CDR3 is built from 15 residues. CDR3 amino acids: CSVKGGAVSTDTQYF. Here the CDR3 DNA reads TGCAGCGTTAAAGGGGGGGCCGTGAGCACAGATACGCAGTATTTT.

The chain is built from TRBV7-6 and TRBJ2-7; TRBD2 is a possible D gene (6 bases). The ends were cut back, 3 bases at V and 1 base at J, with 16 bases in the middle. From germline, CDR1 is SGHVS and CDR2 FNYEAQ. The CDR3 is 16 residues long. Written as DNA, the CDR3 is TGTGCCAGCAGCTTGAGGGCGGGGCCCACGTCCTACGAGCAGTACTTC. Its protein product is CASSLRAGPTSYEQYF.